A selection of T cell receptor beta chains follows, all from one sample in a study of PD-1 blockade in mismatch repair-deficient tumors. TCRdb's copy holds only in-frame clones and misses some; the assay was immunoSEQ multiplex PCR. Of around 120,000 clones listed, 85% to 90% were seen once; the top ten hold around an eighth. Here the sequenced sample was peripheral blood, taken 44 weeks after starting pembrolizumab. The receptors come from an adult with mismatch repair-deficient cancer. Each CDR3 is given with its conserved first and last residue. D genes are given only for firm matches. The size field is filled for only some rows; it gives once, few, many or a size class.

cdr3_aa,cdr3_nt,j_call,clone_size,v_call,d_call
CASSSPRRLGWDEQYF,TGTGCCAGCAGCTCCCCTAGACGATTGGGGTGGGACGAGCAGTACTTC,TRBJ2-7,.,TRBV5-6,.
CASGPSSYEQYF,TGTGCCAGCGGCCCCAGCTCCTACGAGCAGTACTTC,TRBJ2-7,.,TRBV6-6,.
CASMDSLRSGDTEAFF,TGTGCCAGTATGGACAGCCTTAGAAGCGGGGACACTGAAGCTTTCTTT,TRBJ1-1,few,TRBV19,.
CASSFKGADEQYF,TGTGCCAGCAGCTTTAAGGGGGCCGACGAGCAGTACTTC,TRBJ2-7,.,TRBV5-5,TRBD1
CASSLTPYEQYF,TGTGCCAGCAGCTTAACGCCCTACGAGCAGTACTTC,TRBJ2-7,.,TRBV7-9,.
CASTKGVNSNQPQHF,TGTGCCAGTACGAAGGGCGTAAATAGCAATCAGCCCCAGCATTTT,TRBJ1-5,.,TRBV19,.
CASSLAEREAFF,TGTGCCAGCAGCTTAGCGGAAAGAGAAGCTTTCTTT,TRBJ1-1,medium-sized,TRBV7-2,.
CASSLWAGGSTDTQYF,TGTGCCAGCAGTTTATGGGCAGGAGGCAGCACAGATACGCAGTATTTT,TRBJ2-3,once,TRBV27,.
CASSRTIANTGELFF,TGTGCCAGCAGTAGGACTATAGCGAACACCGGGGAGCTGTTTTTT,TRBJ2-2,.,TRBV2,.
CASIGGVDGNTIYF,TGTGCCAGCATCGGAGGGGTCGATGGAAACACCATATATTTT,TRBJ1-3,.,TRBV28,.
CASSRQGVGTGELFF,TGTGCCAGCAGCCGTCAGGGAGTCGGCACCGGGGAGCTGTTTTTT,TRBJ2-2,.,TRBV7-2,.
CATSREDTDTQYF,TGTGCCACCAGTAGGGAGGACACAGATACGCAGTATTTT,TRBJ2-3,.,TRBV15,.
CASSPGQGNNEQFF,TGTGCCAGCTCTCCGGGACAGGGGAACAATGAGCAGTTCTTC,TRBJ2-1,once,TRBV18,TRBD1
CASSWDKTGELFF,TGTGCCAGCAGTTGGGACAAGACCGGGGAGCTGTTTTTT,TRBJ2-2,.,TRBV28,.
CASGTGIYEQYF,TGTGCTAGTGGCACAGGGATCTACGAGCAGTACTTC,TRBJ2-7,.,TRBV12-5,.
CASAQGSSTEAFF,TGTGCCAGTGCTCAGGGGAGCAGCACTGAAGCTTTCTTT,TRBJ1-1,.,TRBV19,.
CAISVSGLRNTIYF,TGTGCCATCAGTGTATCAGGCTTGAGAAACACCATATATTTT,TRBJ1-3,.,TRBV10-3,.